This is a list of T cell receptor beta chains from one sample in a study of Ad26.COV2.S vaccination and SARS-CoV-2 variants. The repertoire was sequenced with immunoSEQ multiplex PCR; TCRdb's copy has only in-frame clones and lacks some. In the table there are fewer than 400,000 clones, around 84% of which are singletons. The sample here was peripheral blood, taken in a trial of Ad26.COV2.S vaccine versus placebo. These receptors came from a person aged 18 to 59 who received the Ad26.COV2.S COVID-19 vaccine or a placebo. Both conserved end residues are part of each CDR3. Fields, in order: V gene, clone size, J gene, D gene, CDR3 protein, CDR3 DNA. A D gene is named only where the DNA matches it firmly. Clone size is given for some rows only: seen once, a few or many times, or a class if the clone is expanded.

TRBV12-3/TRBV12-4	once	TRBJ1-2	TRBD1	CASSSNRGPGYTF	TGTGCCAGCAGTTCGAACAGGGGGCCTGGCTACACCTTC
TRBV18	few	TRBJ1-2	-	CASSPPRGQDGYTF	TGTGCCAGCTCACCACCGCGGGGGCAGGATGGCTACACCTTC
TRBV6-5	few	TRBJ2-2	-	CASEGTGELFF	TGTGCCAGCGAAGGAACCGGGGAGCTGTTTTTT
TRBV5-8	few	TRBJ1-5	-	CASTWGGSNQPQHF	TGTGCCAGCACCTGGGGGGGGAGCAATCAGCCCCAGCATTTT
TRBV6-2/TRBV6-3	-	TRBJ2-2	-	CASSSRATNTGELFF	TGTGCCAGCAGTAGCCGGGCTACGAACACCGGGGAGCTGTTTTTT
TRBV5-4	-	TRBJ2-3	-	CASSDPGTDEPRDTQYF	TGTGCCAGCAGCGACCCCGGGACGGATGAACCTCGGGATACGCAGTATTTT
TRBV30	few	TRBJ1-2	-	CAWTLANYGYTF	TGTGCCTGGACTCTGGCTAACTATGGCTACACCTTC
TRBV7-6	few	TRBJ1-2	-	CASSLEQNYGYTF	TGTGCCAGCAGCTTAGAACAAAACTATGGCTACACCTTC
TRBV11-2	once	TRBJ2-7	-	CASLALVSYEQYF	TGTGCCAGCCTAGCTCTTGTCTCCTACGAGCAGTACTTC
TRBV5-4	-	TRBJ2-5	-	CASSSRGGPQETQYF	TGTGCCAGCAGCTCCCGTGGGGGCCCTCAAGAGACCCAGTACTTC
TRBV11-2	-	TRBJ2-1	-	CASSPTHNEQFF	TGTGCCAGCAGCCCGACTCACAATGAGCAGTTCTTC
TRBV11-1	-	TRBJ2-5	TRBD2	CASSLALSGGARETQYF	TGTGCCAGCAGCTTAGCGCTCAGCGGGGGGGCAAGAGAGACCCAGTACTTC
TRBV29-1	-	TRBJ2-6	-	CSVRTTGSGANVLTF	TGCAGCGTTCGTACCACAGGGTCTGGGGCCAACGTCCTGACTTTC
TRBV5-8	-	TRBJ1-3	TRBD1	CASSPKTGSGNTIYF	TGTGCCAGCAGCCCCAAGACAGGGTCTGGAAACACCATATATTTT
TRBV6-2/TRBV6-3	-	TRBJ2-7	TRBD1	CASSHEGTGSYEQYF	TGTGCCAGCAGTCACGAGGGGACAGGATCCTACGAGCAGTACTTC
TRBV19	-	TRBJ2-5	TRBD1	CASSPQGTGQETQYF	TGTGCCAGTAGTCCCCAGGGGACAGGACAAGAGACCCAGTACTTC
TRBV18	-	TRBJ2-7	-	CASSPPARAYEQYF	TGTGCCAGCTCACCACCGGCGCGTGCCTACGAGCAGTACTTC
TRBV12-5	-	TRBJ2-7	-	CASGPGSAYEQYF	TGTGCTAGTGGGCCCGGGAGCGCCTACGAGCAGTACTTC
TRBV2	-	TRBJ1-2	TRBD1	CASSEGRQGNRYGYTF	TGTGCCAGCAGTGAAGGTCGACAGGGTAATCGCTATGGCTACACCTTC
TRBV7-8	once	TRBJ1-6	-	CASSLLLAGNSYNSPLHF	TGTGCCAGCAGCTTACTCTTGGCGGGGAACTCCTATAATTCACCCCTCCACTTT
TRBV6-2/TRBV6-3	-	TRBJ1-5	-	CASSFRRPGNQPQHF	TGTGCCAGCAGTTTTCGACGCCCTGGGAATCAGCCCCAGCATTTT
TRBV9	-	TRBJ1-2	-	CASSPRPKGGINYGYTF	TGTGCCAGCAGCCCGCGACCGAAGGGGGGCATTAACTATGGCTACACCTTC
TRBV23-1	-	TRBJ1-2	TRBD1	CASSQFGVRTGVNGYTF	TGCGCCAGCAGTCAATTTGGGGTTAGGACAGGGGTAAATGGCTACACCTTC
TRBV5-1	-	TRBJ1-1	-	CASSVRGSRAFF	TGCGCCAGCAGCGTACGGGGGAGTAGGGCTTTCTTT
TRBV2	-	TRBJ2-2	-	CASTFPGRGNTGELFF	TGTGCCAGCACTTTCCCGGGGCGGGGGAACACCGGGGAGCTGTTTTTT
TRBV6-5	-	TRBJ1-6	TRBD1	CASSYSPGQGTSPLHF	TGTGCCAGCAGTTACTCCCCGGGACAGGGTACTTCACCCCTCCACTTT